The rows below give T cell receptor beta chains drawn from one sample of a study of cytomegalovirus exposure and HLA in healthy donors. Profiling relied on immunoSEQ multiplex PCR, and the TCRdb table lists in-frame clones only, not all of them. The sample shows approximately 280,000 clones, approximately 87% of them seen only once. The sample taken for sequencing was PBMCs. These receptors were obtained from a woman between 18 and 29 years old in good health and CMV-seronegative. The CDR3 runs from the conserved cysteine through the conserved F or W. A D gene is named only where the DNA matches it firmly. Clone sizes are given selectively: once, few, many, or a class where the clone is expanded.

d_gene	abundance	len	v_gene	j_gene	CDR3aa	CDR3nt
TRBD1	NA	17	TRBV15	TRBJ1-5	CATSRRSTGRKVEPQHF	TGTGCCACCAGCAGAAGATCGACAGGGCGGAAGGTGGAGCCCCAGCATTTT
TRBD1	NA	15	TRBV11-2	TRBJ1-4	CASKSRQGPNEKLFF	TGTGCCAGCAAGTCCAGACAGGGTCCTAATGAAAAACTGTTTTTT
NA	NA	14	TRBV7-8	TRBJ1-1	CASSLTQGGTEAFF	TGTGCCAGCAGCTTAACCCAGGGAGGCACTGAAGCTTTCTTT
NA	NA	15	TRBV7-3	TRBJ2-2	CASSRGGPETGELFF	TGTGCCAGCAGCCGCGGAGGGCCCGAAACCGGGGAGCTGTTTTTT
NA	NA	14	TRBV5-1	TRBJ1-2	CASSVSRTSDGYTF	TGCGCCAGCAGCGTAAGCCGGACATCGGATGGCTACACCTTC
NA	NA	13	TRBV6-5	TRBJ2-1	CASSYGGGTPDFF	TGTGCCAGCAGTTACGGTGGGGGGACCCCGGATTTCTTC
NA	NA	11	TRBV27	TRBJ2-1	CASSWLNEQFF	TGTGCCAGCAGTTGGCTCAATGAGCAGTTCTTC
TRBD1	NA	14	TRBV18	TRBJ1-2	CASSPQTGTYGYTF	TGTGCCAGCTCACCCCAGACAGGGACCTATGGCTACACCTTC
NA	NA	14	TRBV6-1	TRBJ2-7	CASSEGAGSYEQYF	TGTGCCAGCAGTGAAGGGGCAGGTTCCTACGAGCAGTACTTC
TRBD2	once	15	TRBV18	TRBJ2-7	CASSQNIGGGYEQYF	TGTGCCAGCTCACAGAATATTGGGGGGGGCTACGAGCAGTACTTC